These 5 T cell receptor beta chains were sequenced from one sample in a study of cytomegalovirus exposure and HLA in healthy donors. A multiplex PCR was run with 60 Vbeta primers and 13 Jbeta primers. Sequencing was performed with immunoSEQ multiplex PCR; in TCRdb, only in-frame clones are kept and a portion is missing. The table includes about 76,000 clones, 72% detected once. The sequencing sample was made of PBMCs. The receptors stem from a woman in her 40s in good health and CMV-seropositive.

There are a few counts of this clone. The chain carries TRBV7-3 and TRBJ1-1, with 8 nucleotides matching TRBD1. Per the germline V gene, CDR1 is SGHTA and CDR2 is FQGTGA. This CDR3 contains 14 residues. The V segment lost 5 bases and the J segment 1 base; nucleotides outside the gene matches: 3. The CDR3 DNA reads as TGTGCCAGCAGCCTGGGACAGGCGAACACTGAAGCTTTCTTT. Protein product: CASSLGQANTEAFF.

This clone came up a few times. The rearrangement links TRBV2 to TRBJ1-5, with TRBD1 matching 9 bases. V lost 4 bases to trimming and J lost 5 bases; unmatched junction nucleotides: 3. The CDR3 covers 14 residues. In germline, CDR1 is SNHLY, CDR2 FYNNEI. The CDR3 spells CASSGTGAYQPQHF. In DNA, the CDR3 is TGTGCCAGCAGTGGGACAGGGGCATATCAGCCCCAGCATTTT.

This sequence joins TRBV6-5 and TRBJ2-2, with 7 bases matching TRBD1. The germline V gene encodes CDR1 MNHEY and CDR2 SVGAGI. The CDR3 is made up of 16 amino acids. The junction had 5 bases not matched to a gene; V was cut back by 0 bases and J by 4 bases. In DNA, the CDR3 is TGTGCCAGCAGTTACTCGTTAGGGGGCGGCACCGGGGAGCTGTTTTTT. Residues: CASSYSLGGGTGELFF.

This clone was observed a few times. The chain uses TRBV4-2 and TRBJ2-1; TRBD2 is a possible D gene (6 bases). V lost 2 bases and J lost 10, with 24 bases in between. The CDR3 contains 17 residues. The V gene's germline CDR1 is LGHNA and CDR2 YNFKEQ. CDR3 sequence: CASSQRLTVGGPSEQFF. CDR3 DNA: TGTGCCAGCAGCCAACGGCTGACAGTCGGGGGACCATCGGAGCAGTTCTTC.

This chain uses TRBV18 with TRBJ1-1, with 9 bases identical to TRBD1. The CDR3 runs 14 residues. J lost 8 bases, V lost 0 bases, and 4 bases had no gene match. Germline assignment: CDR1 KGHSH and CDR2 LQKENI. The CDR3, as DNA: TGTGCCAGCTCACCACCGCCGGGACAGGGAGAAGCTTTCTTT. It specifies CASSPPPGQGEAFF.